Presented here are 5 T cell receptor beta chains from one specimen sequenced in a study of cytomegalovirus exposure and HLA in healthy donors. The PCR was carried out with 60 Vbeta primers and 13 Jbeta primers. TCRdb's table, derived via immunoSEQ multiplex PCR, lists solely in-frame clones and lacks some. The repertoire holds over 80,000 clones, with roughly 80% as singletons. Sequencing was done on a sample of PBMCs. The receptors shown here come from a man between 60 and 75 years old in good health and CMV-seropositive.

The chain couples TRBV11-2 to TRBJ1-2; weak D call: TRBD1 (6 bases). V was pared by 6 bases and J by 4 bases, with 15 bases between. The CDR3 loop spans 14 amino acids. Germline-derived CDR1 and CDR2 are SGHAT and FQNNGV. The CDR3 coding sequence is TGTGCCAGCAGGAAGGTGGGGGCCCCCTATGGCTACACCTTC. Protein sequence: CASRKVGAPYGYTF.

The chain combines TRBV21-1 with TRBJ1-1; TRBD1, the table's D call, lacks a check against the DNA. TRBV21-1 is tagged as a pseudogene. The CDR3 contains 16 residues. CDR3 bases: TGTGCCAGCAGCGAAGGACAGGGGGCGATGAACACTGAAGCTTTCTTT. It specifies CASSEGQGAMNTEAFF.

The chain links TRBV5-1 to TRBJ2-5, with D hard to call. The V and J ends lost 1 base and 5 bases respectively, with 12 bases between them. The CDR3 runs to 14 residues. The germline gives CDR1 SGHRS, CDR2 YFSETQ. CDR3 DNA sequence: TGCGCCAGCAGCTTGCAGGTTCCTAAGGAGACCCAGTACTTC. It codes for CASSLQVPKETQYF.

The V and J genes are TRBV30 and TRBJ2-3; D perhaps matches TRBD2 (6 bases). Per the germline V gene, CDR1 is GTSNPN and CDR2 is SVGIG (reference sequence). Trimming pared 3 bases from V and 4 bases from J, leaving 17 bases between. CDR3 length: 15 residues. The CDR3 nucleotides are TGTGCCTGGAGCGGCCCTTTACGGGGGTCAGATACGCAGTATTTT. As protein: CAWSGPLRGSDTQYF.

The CDR3 nucleotides read TGTGCCAGCAGCGACAACAGCAATCAGCCCCAGCATTTT. Amino acids: CASSDNSNQPQHF. The chain joins TRBV9 to TRBJ1-5; D is unresolved. The ends were cut back, 3 bases at V and 1 base at J, with 5 bases in the middle. The CDR3 runs 13 residues. Per germline, CDR1 SGDLS and CDR2 YYNGEE.